This T cell receptor beta chain was identified during a study of shared clonotypes between healthy human individuals. Overall study: The composition of the donors was a couple of women and a few men aged 18 to 49.

Everyone who donated was a Caucasian adult who lived in Nashville, Tennessee. Deep-level settings were used for running the assay. Genomic DNA of every subset was divided equally among multiple immunoSEQ plates. The protocol was immunoSEQ multiplex PCR, while the TCRdb copy is restricted to in-frame clones and leaves out a portion. The sample includes about 470,000 clones, around 79% of them seen just once. This clone came up a few times. V was clipped by 3 bases and J by 7 bases, with 15 bases between them. This CDR3 comprises 14 residues. Germline CDR1 and CDR2: GTSNPN and SVGIG (reference sequence).

The V call is TRBV30, the J call TRBJ1-4; possible D gene TRBD1, 6 bases. Sequencing input: PBMCs. This sequence was found in a woman in her 40s in good health. Some clones in this sample may be carry-over from other donors' samples. CDR3: CAWRPPGAGEKLFF. Written as DNA, the CDR3 is TGTGCCTGGAGACCCCCGGGGGCGGGTGAAAAACTGTTTTTT.